One and the same sample provided the 11 T cell receptor beta chains below, sequenced in a study of Ad26.COV2.S vaccination and SARS-CoV-2 variants. The treatment denotes: some 19 received Ad26.COV2.S at low or high dose, single or two shots; a few received placebo; per-sample allocation not given. Sampling happened 63 days after the first vaccine or placebo injection. The assay was immunoSEQ multiplex PCR, and TCRdb's table has in-frame clones only and misses some. The sample lists about 420,000 clones; 85% to 90% were seen once. The specimen was peripheral blood, collected in a trial of Ad26.COV2.S vaccine versus placebo. The receptor set was obtained from a person between 18 and 65 years old who received the Ad26.COV2.S COVID-19 vaccine or a placebo.

The chain couples TRBV14 to TRBJ2-1; 10 nucleotides agree with TRBD2. V dropped 4 bases and J dropped 7; count of bases not matched to a gene: 10. Germline assignment: CDR1 SGHDN and CDR2 FVKESK. The CDR3 length is 16 residues. CDR3 region: CASSLAGGLLRNEQFF. CDR3 in DNA: TGTGCCAGCAGCCTAGCGGGGGGCCTACTGAGGAATGAGCAGTTCTTC.

The chain recombines TRBV5-4 with TRBJ2-2; 7 bases are a match to TRBD2. The CDR3 loop spans 15 amino acids. Per germline, CDR1 SGHNT and CDR2 YYREEE (reference sequence). V shed 4 bases, J shed 4 bases, and the junction held 7 bases outside the gene matches. The CDR3 coding sequence is TGTGCCAGCAGCAACGGACTAGTCCCCACCGGGGAGCTGTTTTTT. Translation: CASSNGLVPTGELFF.

V usage is TRBV19 and J usage is TRBJ2-1, with 8 positions matching TRBD2. V shed 3 bases, J shed 8 bases, and the junction held 9 bases outside the gene matches. The CDR3 has 15 amino acids. CDR1 is LNHDA, CDR2 SQIVND, per germline (reference sequence). The CDR3 reads CASSILTSGGDEQFF. The DNA for the CDR3 is TGTGCCAGTAGTATTCTTACTAGCGGTGGCGATGAGCAGTTCTTC.

The rearrangement uses TRBV6-2 or TRBV6-3 and TRBJ2-7; the match to TRBD1 covers 7 bases. Germline CDR1 is MNHEY and CDR2 is SVGEGT. The CDR3 length is 15 residues. Trimming took 4 bases from V and 4 from J; bases not matched to a gene: 10. This CDR3 reads CASSSRQGGGYEQYF. The CDR3 DNA reads TGTGCCAGCAGTTCGAGACAGGGTGGAGGATACGAGCAGTACTTC.

This chain joins TRBV10-3 and TRBJ1-2, with a tentative D call TRBD1 (5 bases). Deletions cut 4 bases from V and 7 bases from J, with 16 bases between. Germline V gene data show CDR1 as ENHRY and CDR2 as SYGVKD. The CDR3 has 14 residues. The DNA of the CDR3 is TGTGCCATCAGTGTTGGAGGGGAACTATTTGGCTACACCTTC. Translated: CAISVGGELFGYTF.

This clone has only one observation. The chain recombines TRBV20-1 with TRBJ1-5; 8 nucleotides agree with TRBD1. After removal of 6 bases from V and 3 bases from J, the junction contained 13 bases not matched to a gene. CDR3 length: 16 amino acids. Germline CDR1 reads DFQATT; CDR2 reads SNEGSKA (reference sequence). The CDR3 nucleotides read TGCAGTGCCAGTCCGACAGGGGCCCAATTCAATCAGCCCCAGCATTTT. Its protein product is CSASPTGAQFNQPQHF.

The J gene is TRBJ2-7, the V gene TRBV25-1; D is unresolved. With 1 base removed from V and 4 bases from J, the gap between germline ends came to 2 bases. The CDR3 runs to 11 residues. CDR1 is MGHDK and CDR2 is SYGVNS in the germline V gene. CDR3 sequence reads: CASSESYEQYF. The CDR3 region has the DNA TGTGCCAGCAGTGAATCGTACGAGCAGTACTTC.

This clone has a handful of counts. The identical CDR3 is also encoded by other nucleotide sequences in the sample. This rearrangement joins TRBV3-1 (or the pseudogene TRBV3-2) to TRBJ2-5; D gene unclear. In germline, CDR1 is LGHDT, CDR2 YNNKEL (reference sequence). The CDR3 runs 11 residues. V was cut by 2 bases and J by 2 bases, with 0 bases left in between. CDR3 DNA sequence: TGTGCCAGCAGCCAACAAGAGACCCAGTACTTC. Residues: CASSQQETQYF.

The V gene is TRBV6-5, the J gene TRBJ1-5; 8 bases match TRBD1. Germline CDR1 MNHEY, CDR2 SVGAGI. The ends lost 0 bases at V and 2 bases at J; junction bases unmatched: 3. CDR3 length: 16 residues. CDR3 amino acids: CASSYSTTGGNQPQHF. Here the CDR3 DNA reads TGTGCCAGCAGTTACTCGACGACAGGGGGCAATCAGCCCCAGCATTTT.

The chain joins TRBV19 to TRBJ1-1; 10 bases match TRBD1. CDR1 and CDR2 from the germline V gene are LNHDA and SQIVND (reference sequence). The ends lost 2 bases at V and 3 bases at J; junction bases unmatched: 9. The CDR3 is 17 amino acids. CDR3: CASSIRTGGEADTEAFF. The CDR3 region has the DNA TGTGCCAGTAGTATAAGGACAGGGGGGGAAGCGGACACTGAAGCTTTCTTT. Supplemented by reference TRBV19 and TRBJ1-1, the full variable domain reads DGGITQSPKYLFRKEGQNVTLSCEQNLNHDAMYWYRQDPGQGLRLIYYSQIVNDFQKGDIAEGYSVSREKKESFPLTVTSAQKNPTAFYLCASSIRTGGEADTEAFFGQGTRLTVV.

The chain links TRBV4-1 to TRBJ2-3; possibly TRBD2 for D (6 bases). Germline CDR1 reads MGHRA; CDR2 reads YSYEKL. This CDR3 has 18 amino acids. Trimming shortened V by 4 bases and J by 2 bases, and 22 bases separated the two germline ends. The CDR3 nucleotides are TGCGCCAGCAGCCCCCAAGCCCCTGCGGGGTCTCCCACAGATACGCAGTATTTT. Encoded protein: CASSPQAPAGSPTDTQYF.